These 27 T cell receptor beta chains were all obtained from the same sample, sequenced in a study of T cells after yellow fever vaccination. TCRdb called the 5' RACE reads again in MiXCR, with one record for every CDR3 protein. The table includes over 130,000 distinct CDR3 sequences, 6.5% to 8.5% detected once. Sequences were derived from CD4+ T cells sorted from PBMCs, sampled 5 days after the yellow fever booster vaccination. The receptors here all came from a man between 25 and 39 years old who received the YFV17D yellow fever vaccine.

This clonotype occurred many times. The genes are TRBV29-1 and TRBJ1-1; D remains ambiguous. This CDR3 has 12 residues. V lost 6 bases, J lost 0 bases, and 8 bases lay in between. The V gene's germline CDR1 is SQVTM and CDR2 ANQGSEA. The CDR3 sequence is CSVRSVNTEAFF. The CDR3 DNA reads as TGCAGCGTACGGTCCGTGAACACTGAAGCTTTCTTT.

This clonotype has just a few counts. CDR3 nucleotide sequence: TGCAGTGCCCCCCCGCCGGTCCGATACAATGAGCAGTTCTTC. Translation: CSAPPPVRYNEQFF. The V and J genes are TRBV20-1 and TRBJ2-1; no clear D. This CDR3 is 14 amino acids long. Germline V gene data show CDR1 as DFQATT and CDR2 as SNEGSKA (reference sequence). V dropped 6 bases and J dropped 4 bases, with 16 bases sitting between them.

This CDR3 reads CASSQDRASSSYNEQFF. CDR3 nucleotide sequence: TGTGCCAGCAGCCAAGATCGGGCCTCTAGCTCCTACAATGAGCAGTTCTTC. The V gene is TRBV4-2, the J gene TRBJ2-1, with D unclear. Trimming stripped 0 bases from V and 0 bases from J, with 12 bases between. From germline, CDR1 is LGHNA and CDR2 YNFKEQ. CDR3 length: 17 amino acids.

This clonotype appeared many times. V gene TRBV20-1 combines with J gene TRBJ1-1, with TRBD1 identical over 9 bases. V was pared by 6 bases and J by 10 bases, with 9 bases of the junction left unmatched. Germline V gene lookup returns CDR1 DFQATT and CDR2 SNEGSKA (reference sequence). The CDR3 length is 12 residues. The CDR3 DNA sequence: TGCAGTGCAACCCGGGACAGGGAGACAGCTTTCTTT. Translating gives CSATRDRETAFF.

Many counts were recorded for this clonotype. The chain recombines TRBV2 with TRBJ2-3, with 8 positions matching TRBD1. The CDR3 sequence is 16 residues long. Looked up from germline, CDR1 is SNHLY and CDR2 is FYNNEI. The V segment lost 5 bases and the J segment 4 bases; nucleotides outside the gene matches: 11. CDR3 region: CASSRRRDRLSDTQYF. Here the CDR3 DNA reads TGTGCCAGCAGTCGACGCCGGGACAGGCTATCAGATACGCAGTATTTT.

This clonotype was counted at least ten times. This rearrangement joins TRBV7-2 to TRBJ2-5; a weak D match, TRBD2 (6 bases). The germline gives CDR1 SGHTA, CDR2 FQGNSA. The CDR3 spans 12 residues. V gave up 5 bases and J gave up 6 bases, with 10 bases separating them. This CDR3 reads CASSQSGQTQYF. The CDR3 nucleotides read TGTGCCAGCAGCCAAAGCGGGCAGACCCAGTACTTC.

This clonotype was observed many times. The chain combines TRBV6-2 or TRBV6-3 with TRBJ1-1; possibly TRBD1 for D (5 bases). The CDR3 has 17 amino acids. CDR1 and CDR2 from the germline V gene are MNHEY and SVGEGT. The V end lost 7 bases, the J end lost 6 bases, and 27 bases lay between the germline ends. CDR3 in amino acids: CASTTDPGGEASSEAFF. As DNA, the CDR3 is TGTGCCAGCACCACCGACCCCGGAGGGGAGGCTTCATCTGAAGCTTTCTTT.

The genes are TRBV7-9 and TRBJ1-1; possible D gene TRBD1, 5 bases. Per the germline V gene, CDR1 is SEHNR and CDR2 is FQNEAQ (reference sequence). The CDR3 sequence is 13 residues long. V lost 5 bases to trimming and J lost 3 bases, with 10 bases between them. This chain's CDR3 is CASSVGTYTEAFF. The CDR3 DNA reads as TGTGCCAGCAGCGTGGGGACGTACACTGAAGCTTTCTTT.

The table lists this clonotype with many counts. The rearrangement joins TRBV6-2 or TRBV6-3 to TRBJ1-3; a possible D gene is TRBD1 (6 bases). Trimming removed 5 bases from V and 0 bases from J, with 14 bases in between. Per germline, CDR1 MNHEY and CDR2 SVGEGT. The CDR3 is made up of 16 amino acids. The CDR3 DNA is TGTGCCAGCAGTAGAGGACAGACCAGCTCTGGAAACACCATATATTTT. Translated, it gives CASSRGQTSSGNTIYF.

The CDR3 nucleotides read TGTGCCAGCAGCCCCCAGGGGGGCACCGGGGAGCTGTTTTTT. It codes for CASSPQGGTGELFF. J is TRBJ2-2 and V is TRBV7-9, with a weak D call TRBD1 (7 bases). The CDR3 is 14 residues long. Germline V gives CDR1 SEHNR, CDR2 FQNEAQ (reference sequence). Trimming removed 5 bases from V and 4 bases from J, with 11 bases in between.

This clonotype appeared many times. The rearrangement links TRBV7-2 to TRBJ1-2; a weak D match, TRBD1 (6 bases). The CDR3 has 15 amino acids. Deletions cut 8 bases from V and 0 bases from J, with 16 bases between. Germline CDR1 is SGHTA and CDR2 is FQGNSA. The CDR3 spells CASVDRKGTNYGYTF. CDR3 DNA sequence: TGTGCCAGCGTGGACAGAAAAGGAACTAACTATGGCTACACCTTC.

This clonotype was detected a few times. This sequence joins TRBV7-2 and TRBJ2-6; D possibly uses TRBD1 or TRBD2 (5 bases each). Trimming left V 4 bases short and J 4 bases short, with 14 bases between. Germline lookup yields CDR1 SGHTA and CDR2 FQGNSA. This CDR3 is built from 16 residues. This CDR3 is CASSSVGVPGANVLTF. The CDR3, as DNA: TGTGCCAGCAGCTCTGTGGGGGTTCCGGGGGCCAACGTCCTGACTTTC.

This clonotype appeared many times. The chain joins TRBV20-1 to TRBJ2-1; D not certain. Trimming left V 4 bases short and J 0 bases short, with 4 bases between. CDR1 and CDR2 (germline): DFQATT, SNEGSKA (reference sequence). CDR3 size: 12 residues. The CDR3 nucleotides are TGCAGTGCTACTCTCTCCTACAATGAGCAGTTCTTC. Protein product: CSATLSYNEQFF.

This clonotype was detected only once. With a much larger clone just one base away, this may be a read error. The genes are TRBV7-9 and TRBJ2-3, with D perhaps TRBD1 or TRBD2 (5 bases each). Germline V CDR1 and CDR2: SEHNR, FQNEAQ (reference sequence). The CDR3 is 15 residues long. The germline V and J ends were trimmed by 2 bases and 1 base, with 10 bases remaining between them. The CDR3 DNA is TGTGCCAGCAGCTTAAGGGACGTTCGCACAGATACGCAGTATTTT. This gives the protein CASSLRDVRTDTQYF.

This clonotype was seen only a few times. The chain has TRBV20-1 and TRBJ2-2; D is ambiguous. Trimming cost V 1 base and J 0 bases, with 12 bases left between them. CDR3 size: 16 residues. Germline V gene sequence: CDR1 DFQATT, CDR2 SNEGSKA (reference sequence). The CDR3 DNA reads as TGCAGTGCTAGAGTCAGCGCCCGAACGAACACCGGGGAGCTGTTTTTT. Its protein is CSARVSARTNTGELFF.

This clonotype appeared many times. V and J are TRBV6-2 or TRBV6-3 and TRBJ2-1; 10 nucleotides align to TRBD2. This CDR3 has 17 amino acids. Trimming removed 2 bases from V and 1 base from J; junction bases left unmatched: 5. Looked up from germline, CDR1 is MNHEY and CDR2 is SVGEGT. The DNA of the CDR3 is TGTGCCAGCAGTTACCCTCTAGCGGGAGAATCCTACAATGAGCAGTTCTTC. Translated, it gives CASSYPLAGESYNEQFF.

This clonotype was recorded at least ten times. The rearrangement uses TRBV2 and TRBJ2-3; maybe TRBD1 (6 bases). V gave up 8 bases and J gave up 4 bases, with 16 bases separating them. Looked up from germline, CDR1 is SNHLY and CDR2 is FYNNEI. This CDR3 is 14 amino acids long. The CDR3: CASGWTEGADTQYF. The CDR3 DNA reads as TGTGCCAGCGGATGGACAGAGGGTGCAGATACGCAGTATTTT.

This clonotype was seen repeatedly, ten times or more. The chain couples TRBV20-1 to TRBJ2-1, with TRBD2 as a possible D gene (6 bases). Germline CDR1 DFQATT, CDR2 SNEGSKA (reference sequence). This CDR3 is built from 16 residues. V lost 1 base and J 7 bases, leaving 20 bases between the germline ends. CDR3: CSARGGIGGIQNEQFF. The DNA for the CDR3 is TGCAGTGCTAGAGGTGGAATCGGAGGGATCCAAAATGAGCAGTTCTTC.

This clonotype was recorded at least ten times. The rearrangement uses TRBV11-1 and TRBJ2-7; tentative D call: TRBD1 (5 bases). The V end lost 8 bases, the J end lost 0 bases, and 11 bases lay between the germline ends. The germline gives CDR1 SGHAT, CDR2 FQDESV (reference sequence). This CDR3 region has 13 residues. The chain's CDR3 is CASGALSSYEQYF. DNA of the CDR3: TGTGCCAGCGGGGCCCTCAGCTCCTACGAGCAGTACTTC.

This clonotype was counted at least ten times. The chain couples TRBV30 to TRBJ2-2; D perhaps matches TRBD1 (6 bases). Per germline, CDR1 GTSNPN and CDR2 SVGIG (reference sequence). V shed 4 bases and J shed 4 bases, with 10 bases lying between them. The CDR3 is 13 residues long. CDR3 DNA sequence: TGTGCCTGGAACCGAGGGGGCACCGGGGAGCTGTTTTTT. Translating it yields CAWNRGGTGELFF.

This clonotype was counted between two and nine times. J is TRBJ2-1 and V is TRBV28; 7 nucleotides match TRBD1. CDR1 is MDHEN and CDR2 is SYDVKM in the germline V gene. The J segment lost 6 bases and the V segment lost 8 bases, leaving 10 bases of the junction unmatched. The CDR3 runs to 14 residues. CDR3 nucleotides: TGTGCCAGCCTCTCCCCCACAGGGGTCAATGAGCAGTTCTTC. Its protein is CASLSPTGVNEQFF.

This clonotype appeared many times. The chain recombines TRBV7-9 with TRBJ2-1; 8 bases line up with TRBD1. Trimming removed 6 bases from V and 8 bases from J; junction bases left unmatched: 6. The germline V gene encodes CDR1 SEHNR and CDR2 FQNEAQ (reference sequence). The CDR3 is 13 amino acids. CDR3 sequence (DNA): TGTGCCAGCAGGAGGACAGGGTTTGATGAGCAGTTCTTC. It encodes CASRRTGFDEQFF.

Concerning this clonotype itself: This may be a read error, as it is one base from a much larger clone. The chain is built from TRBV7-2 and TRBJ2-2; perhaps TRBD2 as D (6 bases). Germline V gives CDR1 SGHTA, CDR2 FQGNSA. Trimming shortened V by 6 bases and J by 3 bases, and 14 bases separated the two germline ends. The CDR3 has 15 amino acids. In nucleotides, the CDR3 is TGTGCCAGCAGGGAGGGACCAGCCCACACCGGGGAGCTGTTTTTT. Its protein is CASREGPAHTGELFF.

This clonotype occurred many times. This CDR3 reads CASSPGLAGIQYF. CDR3 in DNA: TGTGCCAGCAGCCCTGGACTAGCGGGCATTCAGTACTTC. The gene calls are TRBV6-5 and TRBJ2-4; 11 bases agree with TRBD2. CDR1 is MNHEY and CDR2 is SVGAGI in the germline V gene. This CDR3 is built from 13 residues. The junction had 4 bases not matched to a gene; V was cut back by 6 bases and J by 9 bases.

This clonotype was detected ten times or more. The CDR3 DNA follows: TGCAGTGCTACCAGAACGGGGAACACCGGGGAGCTGTTTTTT. This encodes CSATRTGNTGELFF. The rearrangement joins TRBV20-1 to TRBJ2-2; D is unresolved. CDR3 size: 14 residues. The ends were cut back, 4 bases at V and 1 base at J, with 10 bases in the middle. Germline CDR1 and CDR2: DFQATT and SNEGSKA (reference sequence).

The CDR3: CASSPPGWETSYEQYF. DNA of the CDR3: TGTGCCAGCTCACCACCGGGGTGGGAGACCTCCTACGAGCAGTACTTC. J is TRBJ2-7 and V is TRBV18; TRBD2 is a possible D gene (5 bases). CDR3 size: 16 residues. V gave up 0 bases and J gave up 0 bases, with 12 bases separating them. CDR1 and CDR2 from the germline V gene are KGHSH and LQKENI.

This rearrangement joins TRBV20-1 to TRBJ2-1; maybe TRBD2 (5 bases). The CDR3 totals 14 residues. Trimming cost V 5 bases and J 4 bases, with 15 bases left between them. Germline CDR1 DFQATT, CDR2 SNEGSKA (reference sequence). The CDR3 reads CSAVLYPGYNEQFF. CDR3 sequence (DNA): TGCAGTGCTGTCCTCTACCCGGGGTACAATGAGCAGTTCTTC.